Sequencing of this T cell receptor (beta chain) was carried out in a study of T cell responses to AZD1222 COVID-19 vaccine. Points from the study as a whole: As reported, nearly half of all spike-specific TCRs target variant regions that are unmutated.

As for this clone: Its antigen is not identified.

CDR3 length equals 15 residues. The assay was immunoSEQ multiplex PCR, and TCRdb's table has in-frame clones only and misses some. The repertoire holds about 130,000 clones, with nearly 90% as singletons. This sample comprised peripheral blood, obtained 28 days after the second AZD1222 dose. This sequence joins TRBV12-2 and TRBJ1-5. TRBV12-2 is flagged as a pseudogene. The source of this sequence is an adult who received the AZD1222 COVID-19 vaccine. The CDR3: CASRSKGGSNQPQHF. Here the CDR3 DNA reads TGTGCAAGTCGTTCGAAGGGAGGGAGCAATCAGCCCCAGCATTTT.